Sequencing of this TCR beta chain was carried out in a study of response to subunit inactivated influenza vaccine. CDR3 length equals 17 residues. Germline V gives CDR1 KGHDR, CDR2 SFDVKD. With 4 bases removed from V and 6 bases from J, the gap between germline ends came to 20 bases. TCRdb re-derived calls from the RT-PCR reads in MiXCR, one entry per CDR3 protein. The sample lists roughly 790,000 distinct CDR3 sequences, approximately 22% seen once, with 9.5% to 13% in the top ten. Worth noting for this clonotype: Antigen: not known.

Whole-study findings and limits: Authors suggested that a seasonal influenza vaccination recruits few new T cells each time.

The clonotype originates from a man aged 50-59 years who received an inactivated influenza vaccine. V is TRBV24-1 and J is TRBJ2-2; the D gene is possibly TRBD2 (8 bases). Specimen: PBMCs from blood, collected 4 to 6 days after vaccination. The CDR3 region has the DNA TGTGCCACCAGTGAAGGGGGCAATAGCGGGGCGCCCGGGGAGCTGTTTTTT. Its translation is CATSEGGNSGAPGELFF.